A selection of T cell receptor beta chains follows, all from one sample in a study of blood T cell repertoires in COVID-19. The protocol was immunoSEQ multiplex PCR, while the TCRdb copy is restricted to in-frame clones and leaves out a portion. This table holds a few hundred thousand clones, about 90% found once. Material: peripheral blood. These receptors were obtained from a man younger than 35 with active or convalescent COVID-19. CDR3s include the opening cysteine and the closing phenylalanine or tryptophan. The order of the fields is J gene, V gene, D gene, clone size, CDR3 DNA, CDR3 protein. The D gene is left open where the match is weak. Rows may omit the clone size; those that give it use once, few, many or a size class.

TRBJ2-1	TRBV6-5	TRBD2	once	TGTGCCAGCAGTTTCGGACTAGCGGGAGGTCTGAATGAGCAGTTCTTC	CASSFGLAGGLNEQFF
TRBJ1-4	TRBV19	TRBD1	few	TGTGCCAGTAGGCAGGACAGGGGGAGCGAAAAACTGTTTTTT	CASRQDRGSEKLFF
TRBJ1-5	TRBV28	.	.	TGTGCCAGCAGACCTCAGGGGCTTGGCAATCAGCCCCAGCATTTT	CASRPQGLGNQPQHF
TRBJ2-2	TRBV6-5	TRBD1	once	TGTGCCAGCACCCAGGGGGTTCCCGGGGAGCTGTTTTTT	CASTQGVPGELFF
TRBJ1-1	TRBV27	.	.	TGTGCCAGCAGTAAGAGCGGGTGGACTGAAGCTTTCTTT	CASSKSGWTEAFF
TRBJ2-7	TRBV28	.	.	TGTGCCAGCAGTTTAGGGGGCCTCTTCTACGAGCAGTACTTC	CASSLGGLFYEQYF
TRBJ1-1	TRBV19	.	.	TGTGCCAGTAGCCACGCGGGCACTGAAGCTTTCTTT	CASSHAGTEAFF
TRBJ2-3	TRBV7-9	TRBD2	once	TGTGCCAGCAGCTTATTGAGGACTAGCGCAGATACGCAGTATTTT	CASSLLRTSADTQYF
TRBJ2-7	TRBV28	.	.	TGTGCCAGCAGTTTAATACTCCCGGACAGAACCTACGAGCAGTACTTC	CASSLILPDRTYEQYF
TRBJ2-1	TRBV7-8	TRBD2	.	TGTGCCAGCAGCTTTGCGGGCGGTCGAAGCGGGAGATATGAGCAGTTCTTC	CASSFAGGRSGRYEQFF
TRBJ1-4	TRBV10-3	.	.	TGTGCCATTGGGGGGGCTTTGCGGGAAAAACTGTTTTTT	CAIGGALREKLFF
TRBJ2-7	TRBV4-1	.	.	TGCGCCAGCAGGCCCGTAGCGACAAGGAGCTCCTACGAGCAGTACTTC	CASRPVATRSSYEQYF
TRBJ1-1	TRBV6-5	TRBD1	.	TGTGCCAGCAGTTCGACAGGGGTAGTGAACACTGAAGCTTTCTTT	CASSSTGVVNTEAFF
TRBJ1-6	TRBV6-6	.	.	TGTGCCAGCAGTTACAGCGGGGACTATAATTCACCCCTCCACTTT	CASSYSGDYNSPLHF
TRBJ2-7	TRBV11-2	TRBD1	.	TGTGCCAGCAGCTTAAGGGACAGGCCGAACCGCCAGTACTTC	CASSLRDRPNRQYF
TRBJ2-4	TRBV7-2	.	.	TGTGCCAGCAGCTTAGAGGGGGGGGCCAAAAACATTCAGTACTTC	CASSLEGGAKNIQYF
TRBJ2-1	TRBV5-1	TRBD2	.	TGCGCCAGCAGCTTGGGTGAGACCGCGGGGGACAATGAGCAGTTCTTC	CASSLGETAGDNEQFF